The sequence of this T cell receptor beta chain was determined in a study of untreated major depressive disorder. Study-wide results and caveats: CD4+ T cells from depressed patients used TRBV05-01 (Vbeta 5.1) more often than controls.

There are 14 residues in the CDR3. CDR1 is MNHEY and CDR2 is SMNVEV in the germline V gene (reference sequence). V trimming: 6 bases; J trimming: 6 bases; junction bases outside the gene matches: 9. Repertoires were generated with immunoSEQ multiplex PCR, while TCRdb's copy carries only in-frame clones and drops some. The sample lists about 19,000 clones, 92% seen once, with 0.5% to 0.7% in the top ten. For this clone: Its matching antigen is unknown.

The clonotype was recovered from a woman aged 40 to 50 with major depressive disorder. The gene calls are TRBV27 and TRBJ2-7; 9 bases match TRBD1. The material sequenced was CD4+ T cells from PBMCs. This chain's CDR3 is CASRPAGTGPEQYF. CDR3 nucleotides: TGTGCCAGCAGACCCGCCGGGACAGGGCCCGAGCAGTACTTC.